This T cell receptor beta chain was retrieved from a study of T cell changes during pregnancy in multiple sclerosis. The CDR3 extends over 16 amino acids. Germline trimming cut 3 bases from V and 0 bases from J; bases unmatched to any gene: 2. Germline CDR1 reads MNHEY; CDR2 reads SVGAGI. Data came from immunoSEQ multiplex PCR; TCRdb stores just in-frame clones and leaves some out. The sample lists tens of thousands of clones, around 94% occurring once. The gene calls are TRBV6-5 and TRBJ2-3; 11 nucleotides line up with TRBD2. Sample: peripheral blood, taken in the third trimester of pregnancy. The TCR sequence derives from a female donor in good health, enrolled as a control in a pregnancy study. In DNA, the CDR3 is TGTGCCAGCAGTTATAGACTAGCGGGAAGCACAGATACGCAGTATTTT. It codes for CASSYRLAGSTDTQYF.